The source of this T cell receptor beta chain is a study of blood T cell repertoires in COVID-19. Study at large: Samples representing acute and convalescent COVID-19 were sourced from the United States, Italy and Spain. T cells, B-cell-depleted T cells, or PBMCs provided the cDNA or gDNA that served as material.

Using immunoSEQ multiplex PCR, the repertoire was profiled, and TCRdb retains in-frame clones only, with some absent. In the table there are around 230,000 clones, about 79% of which are singletons. The CDR3 loop spans 13 amino acids. CDR1 is LNHDA, CDR2 SQIVND, per germline (reference sequence). The V gene lost 3 bases and the J gene lost 6 bases, with 11 bases spanning the gap. The source material was peripheral blood. The V gene is TRBV19, the J gene TRBJ1-1; D gene ambiguous. This TCR derives from a middle-aged man who had recovered from COVID-19. The CDR3 loop reads CASSIGPASEAFF. For the CDR3, the DNA is TGTGCCAGTAGTATTGGGCCAGCTTCTGAAGCTTTCTTT.